The 8 T cell receptor beta chains given below trace back to one sample, sequenced in a study of T cells in Graves' hyperthyroidism and ophthalmopathy. Amplification of TCR beta CDR3 regions used RNA as the template. TCR CDR3 underwent first-round RT-PCR with the HTBI primer set. Each CDR3 protein gets one entry after TCRdb re-called the multiplex PCR reads with MiXCR. Of some 560,000 distinct CDR3 sequences in the sample, roughly 14% were seen once. Material for sequencing was blood. The receptors originated from a woman aged 25-40 years with Graves' hyperthyroidism.

The chain combines TRBV3-1 with TRBJ2-6; D not resolved. V lost 1 base and J 0 bases, leaving 4 bases between the germline ends. The length of the CDR3 is 15 residues. Germline assignment: CDR1 LGHDT and CDR2 YNNKEL (reference sequence). CDR3: CASSQAGSGANVLTF. The CDR3 DNA reads TGTGCCAGCAGCCAAGCTGGCTCTGGGGCCAACGTCCTGACTTTC.

This clonotype showed up many times. The chain uses TRBV5-1 and TRBJ2-7; TRBD2 matches at 12 bases. J lost 5 bases, V lost 2 bases, and 5 bases had no gene match. The germline CDR1 and CDR2 sequences are SGHRS and YFSETQ. The CDR3 is made up of 15 amino acids. CDR3 in amino acids: CASSLQTSGSNEQYF. The CDR3 region has the DNA TGCGCCAGCAGCTTACAGACTAGCGGGAGCAACGAGCAGTACTTC.

This chain links TRBV20-1 with TRBJ2-7; tentatively, D is TRBD1 or TRBD2 (6 bases each). In germline, CDR1 is DFQATT, CDR2 SNEGSKA (reference sequence). V shed 7 bases and J shed 1 base, with 11 bases lying between them. This CDR3 has 12 residues. For the CDR3, the DNA is TGCAGTGGAACAGGGAGGTCCTACGAGCAGTACTTC. Protein product: CSGTGRSYEQYF.

The sample holds a few counts of this clonotype. The chain has TRBV27 and TRBJ2-3; 7 positions match TRBD2. Germline CDR1 is MNHEY and CDR2 is SMNVEV (reference sequence). V dropped 4 bases and J dropped 0; count of bases not matched to a gene: 4. The CDR3 is 15 residues long. The CDR3: CASSSGRLSTDTQYF. The CDR3, as DNA: TGTGCCAGCAGTTCCGGGAGGCTTAGCACAGATACGCAGTATTTT.

In its sample, this clonotype was seen many times. This chain connects TRBV27 to TRBJ1-1; 7 bases agree with TRBD1. Germline values: CDR1 MNHEY, CDR2 SMNVEV (reference sequence). This CDR3 has 15 residues. Trimming cost V 0 bases and J 1 base; bases outside gene matches: 2. The chain's CDR3 is CASSLSAGGNTEAFF. CDR3 sequence (DNA): TGTGCCAGCAGTTTATCCGCAGGGGGGAACACTGAAGCTTTCTTT.

This clonotype appeared many times. The rearrangement joins TRBV5-1 to TRBJ2-7; no firm D call. Germline values: CDR1 SGHRS, CDR2 YFSETQ. This CDR3 contains 16 residues. Trimming pared 0 bases from V and 0 bases from J, leaving 13 bases between. CDR3 sequence (DNA): TGCGCCAGCAGCTTGGTTCCGGACGCCTACTCCTACGAGCAGTACTTC. The encoded protein is CASSLVPDAYSYEQYF.

The chain carries TRBV11-2 and TRBJ2-7; D is undetermined. The CDR3 runs 14 residues. Germline CDR1 reads SGHAT; CDR2 reads FQNNGV. Deletions cut 5 bases from V and 1 base from J, with 12 bases between. The CDR3 DNA follows: TGTGCCAGCAGCCGAGCACCGGATTCCTACGAGCAGTACTTC. Translation gives CASSRAPDSYEQYF.

This clonotype was counted ten times or more. The chain links TRBV2 to TRBJ1-1; D not resolved. CDR3 length equals 14 residues. Germline V gene lookup returns CDR1 SNHLY and CDR2 FYNNEI. The ends were cut back, 3 bases at V and 7 bases at J, with 15 bases in the middle. The CDR3 nucleotides are TGTGCCAGCAGTGAGCAAGGAGGGTTTGGTGAAGCTTTCTTT. Translating gives CASSEQGGFGEAFF.